The following is a T cell receptor (beta chain) sequence with its context. Its target antigen remains unknown. The sample holds no much larger clone one base away, and base qualities are not on file. The run used an Illumina NovaSeq 6000. TCRalpha and TCRbeta cDNA libraries were built by 5'RACE with constant-segment primers, adding sample barcodes and unique molecular identifiers. Trizol reagent was used to extract RNA from every sample. Library amplification was performed in two PCR steps, and a second sample barcode and Illumina TruSeq adapters were introduced in the second step. The libraries were sequenced on an Illumina NovaSeq using 2 x 150 bp paired-end reads. On the authors' methods: Reads were demultiplexed and collapsed into UMI-guided consensus sequences with migec v1.2.7. With mixcr v2.1.11, UMI consensuses were aligned to TRA and TRB V and J templates and assembled into clonotypes. Clonotypes were classified as expanded or contracted when called significant by both edgeR and NoisET, with noise models trained on biological replicates. edgeR calls used a false discovery rate-adjusted p below 0.01 and a log2 fold-change threshold of 1. As an exploratory analysis of dynamics, max-normalized trajectories of the 1000 most abundant clonotypes were examined by PCA with hierarchical clustering. Each responding clone was given a CD4 or CD8 phenotype based on the CD4+ and CD8+ repertoires, which had been sequenced separately. Starting from the raw public reads, TCRdb applied fastp trimming at Q25, assembled clones with MiXCR and retained in-frame beta chains. Every entry covers one CDR3 protein and lists the most common genes and DNA from its rows. V and J calls and clone size were set by TCRdb, not the authors. Here the sample has about 190,000 distinct CDR3 sequences; about 16% occur a single time. Jointly, the top ten make up 2.4% of the sample.

These data come from a study of T-cell memory formation after mild COVID-19 (dated by TCRdb to the early 2020s). Study-wide context: Most TCR sequence clusters were specific to one of the two donors. Two young, previously healthy adult volunteers, one female and one male, were included in the cohort. In a couple of donors, T-cell clones that expanded and contracted after mild COVID-19 were followed by sequencing TCRalpha and TCRbeta repertoires longitudinally.

PBMCs were isolated by Ficoll-Paque density gradient centrifugation. From its cysteine to its phenylalanine, the CDR3 spans 15 amino acids. Only the CDR3 region is kept as DNA, spanning 45 bases read in frame from base 1. Trimming costs V 4 bases and J 4 bases, and their ends lie 17 bases apart. The germline V gene encodes CDR1 SGHKS and CDR2 YYEKEE (reference sequence). General conclusions and limits of the study: Contracting CD4+ clones were found mainly in CM and EM memory subsets, while CD8+ clones were enriched in EMRA. Whether the second-wave clones peaking on day 37 were SARS-CoV-2 specific was not confirmed. Clones that contracted from day 15 to 85 showed balanced CD4/CD8 phenotypes, whereas a second wave of clones that expanded from day 15 to 37 leaned towards CD4+. Some responding clones were detected in pre-infection memory, suggesting pre-existing cross-reactive memory T cells joined the SARS-CoV-2 response. The study covered only a couple of mild cases, and larger cohorts including severe cases with pre-infection samples were considered necessary.

The chain joins TRBV5-5 to TRBJ1-1; no D segment can be confidently identified. This sequence originates from an adult woman who had mild COVID-19 (a few samples of this study predate the infection). The sample titles of this study are shuffled in the database, so cell type and time point are left out; the donor was told from shared clones. The sample consisted of PBMCs or a T cell subset sorted from them (not recorded which). The nucleotides read TGTGCCAGCAGCCTCCGACCCAACTTACTCACTGAAGCTTTCTTT. Translated, it reads CASSLRPNLLTEAFF.